The rows below give T cell receptor beta chains drawn from one sample of a study of cytomegalovirus exposure and HLA in healthy donors. Clones were read by immunoSEQ multiplex PCR, and TCRdb kept only the in-frame ones, dropping some. The sample shows approximately 100,000 clones, 70% to 85% of them seen only once. Sequencing was carried out using PBMCs. These receptors all stem from a woman younger than 35 in good health and CMV-seronegative. CDR3s include the opening cysteine and the closing phenylalanine or tryptophan. A D gene is named only where the DNA matches it firmly. A row's size may be missing; if present it is once, few, many or a size class.

NA | TRBJ2-7 | TRBD1 | TRBV5-1 | TGCGCCAGCAGCTTGGTTGGGACAGGTCCCTTCTACGAGCAGTACTTC | CASSLVGTGPFYEQYF
NA | TRBJ2-4 | TRBD2 | TRBV19 | TGTGCCAGTAGTCCAAGGACTAGCGGGGGGTACAGCGGGGACATTCAGTACTTC | CASSPRTSGGYSGDIQYF
NA | TRBJ1-1 | NA | TRBV5-6 | TGTGCCAGCAGCTTCGTAGGGGACACTGAAGCTTTCTTT | CASSFVGDTEAFF
NA | TRBJ2-1 | TRBD2 | TRBV28 | TGTGCCAGCAGCCCTCTAGCGGAGTACTACAATGAGCAGTTCTTC | CASSPLAEYYNEQFF
once | TRBJ2-1 | NA | TRBV27 | TGTGCCAGCAGTTTATCCCAGACTTACAATGAGCAGTTCTTC | CASSLSQTYNEQFF
NA | TRBJ2-7 | TRBD2 | TRBV27 | TGTGCCAGCAGTTTTCGCGGGAGAAACACCTACGAGCAGTACTTC | CASSFRGRNTYEQYF
few | TRBJ2-3 | TRBD2 | TRBV2 | TGTGCCAGCAGTGTCGGGCGGGGGGCATACACAGATACGCAGTATTTT | CASSVGRGAYTDTQYF
once | TRBJ2-3 | NA | TRBV4-3 | TGCGCCAGCAGCCAAGGGGAGGGGGAGGCAGATACGCAGTATTTT | CASSQGEGEADTQYF
NA | TRBJ2-3 | NA | TRBV9 | TGTGCCAGCAGCGTATTTGTATGGGGGACTGACACAGATACGCAGTATTTT | CASSVFVWGTDTDTQYF
few | TRBJ2-3 | TRBD2 | TRBV5-4 | TGTGCCAGCAGCTCCGGCGTCCCGGGACTAGCGGGAGCAGATACGCAGTATTTT | CASSSGVPGLAGADTQYF
NA | TRBJ1-2 | NA | TRBV5-5 | TGTGCCAGCAGCCAAGATGGCTCCCGCTACTATGGCTACACCTTC | CASSQDGSRYYGYTF
NA | TRBJ2-7 | TRBD2 | TRBV6-4 | TGTGCCAGCAGTGACTCTAGCGGGAGCGACGAGCAGTACTTC | CASSDSSGSDEQYF
medium-sized | TRBJ2-3 | TRBD2 | TRBV6-4 | TGTGCCAGCAGTCGGACTAGCGGGGGGTTAGATACGCAGTATTTT | CASSRTSGGLDTQYF
NA | TRBJ2-2 | NA | TRBV28 | TGTGCCAGCAGTGAAACCGCTAGCGTTCTGGGCGGGGAGCTGTTTTTT | CASSETASVLGGELFF
few | TRBJ1-3 | NA | TRBV6-6 | TGTGCCAGCAGTACGGGCTCTGGAAACACCATATATTTT | CASSTGSGNTIYF
NA | TRBJ2-3 | TRBD2 | TRBV18 | TGTGCCAGCTCACTACGGACTAGCGGGACGACAGATACGCAGTATTTT | CASSLRTSGTTDTQYF
NA | TRBJ1-2 | TRBD1 | TRBV19 | TGTGCCAGTAGTACACCCAGCAAGGGGGCATTCTTTGGCTACACCTTC | CASSTPSKGAFFGYTF
NA | TRBJ2-3 | NA | TRBV29-1 | TGCAGTACTAAGGAAGGCTCCAACGGGTATACGCAGTATTTT | CSTKEGSNGYTQYF
NA | TRBJ2-5 | NA | TRBV5-5 | TGTGCCAGCAGCTTGGCTCACAGGGAGCAGGAGACCCAGTACTTC | CASSLAHREQETQYF
NA | TRBJ1-3 | TRBD1 | TRBV4-1 | TGCGCCAGCAGCCTAGAATGGGACAGGGGTGGAAACACCATATATTTT | CASSLEWDRGGNTIYF